Each of the 28 T cell receptor beta chains below was sequenced from the same sample in a study of blood T cell repertoires in COVID-19. TCRdb's copy holds only in-frame clones and misses some; the assay was immunoSEQ multiplex PCR. The top ten hold 1.6% of the sample, which has approximately 150,000 clones, around 83% seen once. Sequenced sample: peripheral blood. Receptors were obtained from a human donor in a cohort sampled during active COVID-19.

There are a few counts of this clone. This chain joins TRBV27 and TRBJ2-3, with a possible D match to TRBD1 (7 bases). Between the trimmed V and J ends, which lost 2 bases and 6 bases, there was a span of 21 bases. The CDR3 spans 17 residues. The germline CDR1 and CDR2 sequences are MNHEY and SMNVEV (reference sequence). The CDR3 DNA is TGTGCCAGCAGTTTAAGGGACAGACCTGGACGGGGGGATACGCAGTATTTT. Translating it yields CASSLRDRPGRGDTQYF.

The chain uses TRBV7-8 and TRBJ2-7, with 15 nucleotides matching TRBD2. This CDR3 is 21 amino acids long. Germline values: CDR1 SGHVS, CDR2 FQNEAQ. V lost 2 bases and J lost 3; bases outside the gene matches: 17. CDR3 coding DNA: TGTGCCAGCAGCTTATCGGGGGGAGTAGGACTAGCGGGAGGGCCGGGCTACGAGCAGTACTTC. It is translated as CASSLSGGVGLAGGPGYEQYF.

This chain connects TRBV27 to TRBJ2-1, with TRBD1 identical over 9 bases. Germline CDR1 is MNHEY and CDR2 is SMNVEV (reference sequence). This CDR3 region has 18 residues. Trimming at V came to 2 bases and at J to 4 bases, leaving 12 bases not matched to a gene. DNA of the CDR3: TGTGCCAGCAGTTTAGCCCCCCTAACCGGGACAGGGTACAATGAGCAGTTCTTC. Its translation: CASSLAPLTGTGYNEQFF.

The chain carries TRBV19 and TRBJ2-7, with 9 bases aligning to TRBD1. CDR3 size: 14 residues. The germline gives CDR1 LNHDA, CDR2 SQIVND (reference sequence). The V and J ends lost 7 bases and 0 bases, in that order; junction bases with no gene match: 4. CDR3 sequence (DNA): TGTGCCAGTAATAGGACAGGGGACTCCTACGAGCAGTACTTC. The encoded protein is CASNRTGDSYEQYF.

This clone was observed a handful of times. This chain links TRBV28 with TRBJ1-1; D is ambiguous. Germline CDR1 and CDR2: MDHEN and SYDVKM. The CDR3 runs to 14 residues. Trimming shortened V by 7 bases and J by 0 bases, and 12 bases separated the two germline ends. The CDR3 DNA is TGTGCCAGCACGGCAGGAGGAGTGAACACTGAAGCTTTCTTT. Amino acids: CASTAGGVNTEAFF.

The chain recombines TRBV5-1 with TRBJ2-2, with a possible D match to TRBD1 (6 bases). Between the trimmed V and J ends, which lost 3 bases and 4 bases, there was a span of 13 bases. The CDR3 covers 15 residues. Per germline, CDR1 SGHRS and CDR2 YFSETQ. Here the CDR3 reads CASSSPGTSTGELFF. CDR3 coding DNA: TGCGCCAGCAGCTCTCCCGGGACAAGCACCGGGGAGCTGTTTTTT.

The chain employs TRBV18 and TRBJ2-7; 13 bases agree with TRBD2. CDR3 length equals 14 residues. CDR1 is KGHSH, CDR2 LQKENI, per germline. V shed 3 bases, J shed 5 bases, and the junction held 1 base outside the gene matches. CDR3 nucleotides: TGTGCCAGCTCACCCGGACTAGCGGGAGACGAGCAGTACTTC. Protein sequence: CASSPGLAGDEQYF.

This chain links TRBV19 with TRBJ2-1; 11 nucleotides line up with TRBD1. Trimming removed 4 bases from V and 8 bases from J; junction bases left unmatched: 7. The CDR3 sequence is 15 residues long. Per the germline V gene, CDR1 is LNHDA and CDR2 is SQIVND (reference sequence). The CDR3 region has the DNA TGTGCCAGTAGTACGGGGACAGGGGGTAGGGATGAGCAGTTCTTC. Protein sequence: CASSTGTGGRDEQFF.

V is TRBV29-1 and J is TRBJ1-2; 8 bases fit TRBD1. There are 16 residues in the CDR3. Germline loops: CDR1 SQVTM, CDR2 ANQGSEA. The trim removed 1 base at V and 5 bases at J, leaving 12 bases unmatched. In DNA, the CDR3 is TGCAGCGTTGAAGCAGGCTATGCAGGGGGCCGGTATGGCTACACCTTC. It is translated as CSVEAGYAGGRYGYTF. The entire variable domain, with the rest obtained from reference TRBV29-1 and TRBJ1-2, is as follows: SAVISQKPSRDICQRGTSLTIQCQVDSQVTMMFWYRQQPGQSLTLIATANQGSEATYESGFVIDKFPISRPNLTFSTLTVSNMSPEDSSIYLCSVEAGYAGGRYGYTFGSGTRLTVV.

This clone was recorded only once. The chain links TRBV28 to TRBJ1-3; a possible D gene is TRBD1 (5 bases). The germline V gene encodes CDR1 MDHEN and CDR2 SYDVKM. V was clipped by 6 bases and J by 4 bases, with 25 bases between them. CDR3 length: 18 amino acids. This CDR3 reads CASSPVKGPTLYGNTIYF. CDR3 nucleotides: TGTGCCAGCAGCCCCGTGAAGGGGCCGACTCTGTACGGAAACACCATATATTTT.

The CDR3: CASRRDRTFTDTQYF. The CDR3 coding sequence is TGTGCCAGCCGCCGGGACAGGACTTTCACAGATACGCAGTATTTT. The chain has TRBV2 and TRBJ2-3; 8 bases are shared with TRBD1. Trimming cost V 8 bases and J 2 bases; bases outside gene matches: 9. This CDR3 spans 15 amino acids. The V gene's germline CDR1 is SNHLY and CDR2 FYNNEI.

V gene TRBV5-1 combines with J gene TRBJ1-3, with unresolved D. Trimming took off 3 bases at V and 0 bases at J, with 10 bases between the two ends. This CDR3 region has 15 residues. The germline gives CDR1 SGHRS, CDR2 YFSETQ. CDR3 residues: CASSSEIFSGNTIYF. CDR3 DNA: TGCGCCAGCAGCTCGGAGATCTTCTCTGGAAACACCATATATTTT.

The chain recombines TRBV19 with TRBJ2-1, with unresolved D. The CDR3 loop spans 16 amino acids. The ends were cut back, 8 bases at V and 0 bases at J, with 17 bases in the middle. Germline lookup yields CDR1 LNHDA and CDR2 SQIVND (reference sequence). This CDR3 reads CASRRLLASSYNEQFF. The DNA of the CDR3 is TGTGCCAGTCGGCGGCTGCTGGCCAGCTCCTACAATGAGCAGTTCTTC.

This clone has a single count. V gene TRBV7-3 combines with J gene TRBJ2-1, with 11 bases aligning to TRBD2. This CDR3 contains 15 residues. Trimming removed 6 bases from V and 6 bases from J; junction bases left unmatched: 7. CDR1 and CDR2 (germline): SGHTA, FQGTGA. The CDR3 region is CASRSLAGEGNEQFF. CDR3 coding DNA: TGTGCCAGCAGATCACTAGCGGGAGAGGGCAATGAGCAGTTCTTC.

The chain combines TRBV6-1 with TRBJ2-1; a weak D match, TRBD2 (5 bases). The V end was cut by 0 bases, the J end by 5 bases, with 17 bases between. Germline V lookup: CDR1 MNHNS, CDR2 SASEGT. The CDR3 totals 17 residues. CDR3 sequence (DNA): TGTGCCAGCAGTGAAGCGCTGGGCGGGTGGAATCACAATGAGCAGTTCTTC. Its translation: CASSEALGGWNHNEQFF.

The gene calls are TRBV29-1 and TRBJ1-2; no clear D. The V gene's germline CDR1 is SQVTM and CDR2 ANQGSEA. CDR3 size: 11 residues. V was pared by 4 bases and J by 8 bases, with 11 bases between. In DNA form, the CDR3 reads TGCAGCGTTGTTCTGGGCCGCGGCTACACCTTC. It codes for CSVVLGRGYTF.

This chain joins TRBV11-1 and TRBJ2-7, with TRBD2 matching 12 bases. V was pared by 5 bases and J by 0 bases, with 5 bases of the junction left unmatched. The germline CDR1 and CDR2 sequences are SGHAT and FQDESV (reference sequence). CDR3 length equals 16 residues. The CDR3 sequence: CASSIRTSGASYEQYF. Written as DNA, the CDR3 is TGTGCCAGCAGCATCAGGACTAGCGGGGCCTCCTACGAGCAGTACTTC.

The J gene is TRBJ1-2, the V gene TRBV7-2; D unresolved. This CDR3 spans 14 amino acids. Germline V lookup: CDR1 SGHTA, CDR2 FQGNSA. The ends were cut back, 1 base at V and 4 bases at J, with 10 bases in the middle. This chain's CDR3 is CASSLDDIIYGYTF. The CDR3 DNA is TGTGCCAGCAGCTTAGACGACATAATCTATGGCTACACCTTC.

V gene TRBV2 combines with J gene TRBJ1-2, with 7 positions matching TRBD1. The CDR3 is 13 residues long. CDR1 and CDR2 from the germline V gene are SNHLY and FYNNEI. Trimming removed 4 bases from V and 8 bases from J; junction bases left unmatched: 7. CDR3 DNA: TGTGCCAGCAGTGCAACAGGGGTATACGGCTACACCTTC. As protein: CASSATGVYGYTF.

The chain is built from TRBV30 and TRBJ1-2; D unresolved. V lost 4 bases to trimming and J lost 2 bases, with 8 bases between them. The CDR3 consists of 12 residues. The germline CDR1 and CDR2 sequences are GTSNPN and SVGIG (reference sequence). The CDR3 sequence: CAWNGGNYGYTF. The DNA for the CDR3 is TGTGCCTGGAACGGAGGAAACTATGGCTACACCTTC.

This chain connects TRBV28 to TRBJ2-2; no reliable D call. The ends were cut back, 7 bases at V and 1 base at J, with 4 bases in the middle. The CDR3 is made up of 12 amino acids. Germline V gives CDR1 MDHEN, CDR2 SYDVKM. The CDR3 region is CASIGNTGELFF. Here the CDR3 DNA reads TGTGCCAGCATCGGGAACACCGGGGAGCTGTTTTTT.

This rearrangement joins TRBV19 to TRBJ1-5; D call uncertain. The V end lost 5 bases, the J end lost 9 bases, and 11 bases lay between the germline ends. The CDR3 runs 12 residues. From germline, CDR1 is LNHDA and CDR2 SQIVND (reference sequence). The CDR3 coding sequence is TGTGCCAGTAGTCCAGACTTTGGGCCCCAGCATTTT. It is translated as CASSPDFGPQHF.

This clone has a handful of counts. J is TRBJ1-5 and V is TRBV19; TRBD1 matches at 8 bases. V dropped 1 base and J dropped 6; count of bases not matched to a gene: 5. The CDR3 has 15 residues. Germline V lookup: CDR1 LNHDA, CDR2 SQIVND (reference sequence). CDR3 nucleotide sequence: TGTGCCAGTAGTATAGGACAGGGGAGGGCTCAGCCCCAGCATTTT. Translating gives CASSIGQGRAQPQHF.

The gene calls are TRBV15 and TRBJ1-1, with D unresolved. V lost 0 bases, J lost 0 bases, and 5 bases lay in between. The CDR3 totals 14 residues. Germline CDR1 LNHNV, CDR2 YYDKDF (reference sequence). CDR3 coding DNA: TGTGCCACCAGCAGAGAATATCTGAACACTGAAGCTTTCTTT. Translating it yields CATSREYLNTEAFF.

This clone came up a few times. The gene calls are TRBV6-4 and TRBJ1-5, with TRBD1 as a possible D gene (5 bases). This CDR3 contains 15 residues. Trimming removed 6 bases from V and 6 bases from J, with 18 bases in between. Looked up from germline, CDR1 is MRHNA and CDR2 is SNTAGT. The CDR3 coding sequence is TGTGCCAGCAGCGAGAACGGAGGGACGCGTCAGCCCCAGCATTTT. It codes for CASSENGGTRQPQHF.

V usage is TRBV24-1 and J usage is TRBJ2-1; 8 bases are shared with TRBD2. The V and J ends lost 2 bases and 1 base, in that order; junction bases with no gene match: 9. Germline assignment: CDR1 KGHDR and CDR2 SFDVKD. The CDR3 runs to 18 residues. The CDR3 region has the DNA TGTGCCACCAGTGATTCCCCGGGGGGGAGCGGTTCCTACAATGAGCAGTTCTTC. This codes for CATSDSPGGSGSYNEQFF.

V gene TRBV14 combines with J gene TRBJ1-1; D is unclear. The V and J ends lost 4 bases and 0 bases respectively, with 6 bases between them. The CDR3 runs to 13 residues. Germline-derived CDR1 and CDR2 are SGHDN and FVKESK. The CDR3 nucleotides are TGTGCCAGCAGCCGCAGAATGAACACTGAAGCTTTCTTT. It encodes CASSRRMNTEAFF.

The gene calls are TRBV4-1 and TRBJ1-1; D gene ambiguous. The CDR3 runs 16 residues. CDR1 is MGHRA and CDR2 is YSYEKL in the germline V gene. Trimming pared 0 bases from V and 0 bases from J, leaving 11 bases between. DNA for the CDR3: TGCGCCAGCAGCCAAGATCGGGAGGTCTTGAACACTGAAGCTTTCTTT. Its translation is CASSQDREVLNTEAFF.